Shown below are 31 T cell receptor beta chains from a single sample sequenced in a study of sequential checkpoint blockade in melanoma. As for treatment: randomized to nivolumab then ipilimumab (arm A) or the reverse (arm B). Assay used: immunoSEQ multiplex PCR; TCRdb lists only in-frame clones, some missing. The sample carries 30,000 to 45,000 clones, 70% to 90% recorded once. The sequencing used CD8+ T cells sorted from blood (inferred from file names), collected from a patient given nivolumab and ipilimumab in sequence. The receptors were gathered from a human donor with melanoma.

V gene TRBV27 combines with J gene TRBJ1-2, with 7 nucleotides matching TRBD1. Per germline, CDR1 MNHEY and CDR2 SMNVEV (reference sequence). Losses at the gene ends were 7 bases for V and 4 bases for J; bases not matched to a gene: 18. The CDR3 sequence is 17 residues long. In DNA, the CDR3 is TGTGCCAGCACTATCTGGACAGGCCGCCTTTTCGGCTATGGCTACACCTTC. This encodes CASTIWTGRLFGYGYTF.

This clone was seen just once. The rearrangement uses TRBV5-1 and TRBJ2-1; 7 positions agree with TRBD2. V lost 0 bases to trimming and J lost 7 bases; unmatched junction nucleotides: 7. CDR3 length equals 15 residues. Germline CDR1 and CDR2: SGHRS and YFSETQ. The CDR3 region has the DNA TGCGCCAGCAGCTTGGCCTTTCTAGCGGCAAATGAGCAGTTCTTC. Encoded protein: CASSLAFLAANEQFF.

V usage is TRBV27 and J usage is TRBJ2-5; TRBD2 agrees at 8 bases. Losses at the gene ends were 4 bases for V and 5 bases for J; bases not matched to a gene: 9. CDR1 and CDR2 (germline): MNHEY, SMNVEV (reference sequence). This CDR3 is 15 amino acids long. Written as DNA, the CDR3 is TGTGCCAGCAGTTCCGGACTAGCCCCCGCGGAGACCCAGTACTTC. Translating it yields CASSSGLAPAETQYF.

CDR3: CASSVEPTSASGRGGEQFF. The CDR3 coding sequence is TGTGCCAGCAGCGTAGAACCTACATCTGCTAGCGGGAGGGGGGGTGAGCAGTTCTTC. J is TRBJ2-1 and V is TRBV9; 12 nucleotides align to TRBD2. After removal of 0 bases from V and 9 bases from J, the junction contained 16 bases not matched to a gene. The CDR3 sequence is 19 residues long. CDR1 SGDLS and CDR2 YYNGEE come from the germline V gene.

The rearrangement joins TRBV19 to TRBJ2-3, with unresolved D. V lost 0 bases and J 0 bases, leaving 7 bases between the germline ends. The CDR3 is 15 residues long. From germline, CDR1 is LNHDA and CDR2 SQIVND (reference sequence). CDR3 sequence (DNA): TGTGCCAGTAGTATAGATCCGTTCAGCACAGATACGCAGTATTTT. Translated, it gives CASSIDPFSTDTQYF.

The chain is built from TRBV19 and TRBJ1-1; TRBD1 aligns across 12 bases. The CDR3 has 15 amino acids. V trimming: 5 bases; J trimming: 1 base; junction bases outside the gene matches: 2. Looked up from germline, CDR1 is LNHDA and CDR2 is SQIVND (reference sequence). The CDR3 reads CASSWGQGANTEAFF. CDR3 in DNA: TGTGCCAGTAGTTGGGGACAGGGGGCGAACACTGAAGCTTTCTTT.

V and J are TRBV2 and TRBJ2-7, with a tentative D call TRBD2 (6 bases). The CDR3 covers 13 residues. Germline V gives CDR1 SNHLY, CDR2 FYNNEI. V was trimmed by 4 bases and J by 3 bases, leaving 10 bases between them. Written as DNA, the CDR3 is TGTGCCAGCAGTGCGGGACTTAACTACGAGCAGTACTTC. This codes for CASSAGLNYEQYF.

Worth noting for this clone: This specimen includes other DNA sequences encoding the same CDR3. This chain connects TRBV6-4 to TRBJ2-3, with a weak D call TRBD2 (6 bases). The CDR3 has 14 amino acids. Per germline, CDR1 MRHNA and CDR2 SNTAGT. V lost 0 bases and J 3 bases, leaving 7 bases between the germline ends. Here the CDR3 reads CASSDSRETDTQYF. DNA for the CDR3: TGTGCCAGCAGTGACTCACGGGAGACAGATACGCAGTATTTT.

The chain's CDR3 is CSEAPGGSTDTQYF. As DNA, the CDR3 is TGCAGCGAAGCCCCAGGGGGTAGCACAGATACGCAGTATTTT. The chain combines TRBV29-1 with TRBJ2-3; 7 bases are a match to TRBD1. Germline loops: CDR1 SQVTM, CDR2 ANQGSEA. V lost 7 bases, J lost 0 bases, and 7 bases stayed unmatched. The CDR3 covers 14 residues.

CDR3 residues: CASRDKDRGGQPQHF. In nucleotides, the CDR3 is TGTGCCAGTAGAGACAAGGACAGGGGGGGTCAGCCCCAGCATTTT. This sequence joins TRBV19 and TRBJ1-5; TRBD1 matches 10 bases. Trimming at V came to 6 bases and at J to 6 bases, leaving 8 bases not matched to a gene. The CDR3 is made up of 15 amino acids. CDR1 and CDR2 from the germline V gene are LNHDA and SQIVND (reference sequence).

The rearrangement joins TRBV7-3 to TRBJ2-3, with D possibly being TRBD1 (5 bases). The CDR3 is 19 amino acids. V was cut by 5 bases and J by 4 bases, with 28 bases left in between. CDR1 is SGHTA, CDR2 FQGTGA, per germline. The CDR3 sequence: CASSRYGSGRTGESDTQYF. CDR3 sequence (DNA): TGTGCCAGCAGCCGCTACGGTTCTGGTCGTACAGGAGAATCAGATACGCAGTATTTT. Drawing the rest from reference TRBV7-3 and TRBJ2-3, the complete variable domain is GAGVSQTPSNKVTEKGKYVELRCDPISGHTALYWYRQSLGQGPEFLIYFQGTGAADDSGLPNDRFFAVRPEGSVSTLKIQRTERGDSAVYLCASSRYGSGRTGESDTQYFGPGTRLTVL.

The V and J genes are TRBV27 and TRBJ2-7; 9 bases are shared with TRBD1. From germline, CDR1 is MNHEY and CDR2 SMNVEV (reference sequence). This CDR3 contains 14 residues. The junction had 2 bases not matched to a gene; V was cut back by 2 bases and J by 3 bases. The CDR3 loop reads CASSLGQGNYEQYF. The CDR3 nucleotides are TGTGCCAGCAGTTTAGGACAGGGGAACTACGAGCAGTACTTC.

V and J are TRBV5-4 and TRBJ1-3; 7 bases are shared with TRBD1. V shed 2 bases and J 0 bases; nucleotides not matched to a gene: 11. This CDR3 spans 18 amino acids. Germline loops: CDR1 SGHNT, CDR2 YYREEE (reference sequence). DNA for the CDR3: TGTGCCAGCAGCTTCGGGACAGCGTCCCCGAGCTCTGGAAACACCATATATTTT. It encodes CASSFGTASPSSGNTIYF.

The DNA of the CDR3 is TGTGCCAGCAGCTTAGTTGACAGGACCGGGGAGCTGTTTTTT. Its translation is CASSLVDRTGELFF. The gene calls are TRBV7-2 and TRBJ2-2; tentatively, D is TRBD1 (6 bases). V lost 1 base, J lost 5 bases, and 8 bases lay in between. The CDR3 runs to 14 residues. The germline CDR1 and CDR2 sequences are SGHTA and FQGNSA.

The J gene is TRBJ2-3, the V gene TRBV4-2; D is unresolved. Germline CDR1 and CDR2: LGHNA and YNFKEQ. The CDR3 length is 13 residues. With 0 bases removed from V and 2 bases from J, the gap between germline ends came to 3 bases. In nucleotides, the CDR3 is TGTGCCAGCAGCCAAGACCACACAGATACGCAGTATTTT. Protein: CASSQDHTDTQYF.

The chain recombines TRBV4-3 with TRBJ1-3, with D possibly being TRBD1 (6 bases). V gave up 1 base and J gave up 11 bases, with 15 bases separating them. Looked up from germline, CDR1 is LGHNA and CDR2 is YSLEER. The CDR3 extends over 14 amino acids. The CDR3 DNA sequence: TGCGCCAGCAGCCAAGTTACAGGGATTAATCCCATATATTTT. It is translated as CASSQVTGINPIYF.

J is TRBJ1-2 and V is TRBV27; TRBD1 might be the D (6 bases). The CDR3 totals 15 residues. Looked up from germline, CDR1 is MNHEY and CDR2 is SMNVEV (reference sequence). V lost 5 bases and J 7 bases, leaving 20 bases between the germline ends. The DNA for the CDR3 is TGTGCCAGCAGTCCGCCGGGAGGGGGATTAAGTGGCTACACCTTC. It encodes CASSPPGGGLSGYTF.

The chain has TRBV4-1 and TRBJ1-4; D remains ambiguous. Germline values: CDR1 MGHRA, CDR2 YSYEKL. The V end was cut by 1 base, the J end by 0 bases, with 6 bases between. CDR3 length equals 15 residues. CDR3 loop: CASSQGLTTNEKLFF. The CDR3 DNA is TGCGCCAGCAGCCAAGGACTAACAACTAATGAAAAACTGTTTTTT.

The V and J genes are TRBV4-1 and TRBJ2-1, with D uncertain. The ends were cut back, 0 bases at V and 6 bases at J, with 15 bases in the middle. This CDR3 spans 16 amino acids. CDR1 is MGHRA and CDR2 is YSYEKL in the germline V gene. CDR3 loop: CASSQEAGTAANEQFF. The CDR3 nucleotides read TGCGCCAGCAGCCAAGAGGCCGGCACAGCTGCCAATGAGCAGTTCTTC.

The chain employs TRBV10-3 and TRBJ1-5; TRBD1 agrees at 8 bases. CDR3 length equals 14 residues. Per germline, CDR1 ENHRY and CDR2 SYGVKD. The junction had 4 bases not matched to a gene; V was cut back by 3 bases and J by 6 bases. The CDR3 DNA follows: TGTGCCATCAGTGAAGGACAGGGCCCTCAGCCCCAGCATTTT. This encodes CAISEGQGPQPQHF.

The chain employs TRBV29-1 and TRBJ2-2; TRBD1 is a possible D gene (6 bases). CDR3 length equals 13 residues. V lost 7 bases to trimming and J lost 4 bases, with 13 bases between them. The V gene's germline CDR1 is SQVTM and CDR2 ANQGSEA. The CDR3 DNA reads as TGCAGCGGACTTACAGGGACCACCGGGGAGCTGTTTTTT. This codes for CSGLTGTTGELFF.

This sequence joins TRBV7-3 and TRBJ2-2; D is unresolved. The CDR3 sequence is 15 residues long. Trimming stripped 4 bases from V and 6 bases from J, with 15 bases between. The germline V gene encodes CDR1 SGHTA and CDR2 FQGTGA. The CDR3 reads CASSSYRQSSGELFF. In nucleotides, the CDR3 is TGTGCCAGCAGCTCATATAGACAAAGCTCCGGGGAGCTGTTTTTT.

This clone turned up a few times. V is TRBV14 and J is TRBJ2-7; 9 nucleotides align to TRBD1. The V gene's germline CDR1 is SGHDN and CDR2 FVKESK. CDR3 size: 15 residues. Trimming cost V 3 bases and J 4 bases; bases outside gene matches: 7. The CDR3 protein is CASSQPGQGLYEQYF. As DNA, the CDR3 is TGTGCCAGCAGCCAGCCGGGACAGGGTTTGTACGAGCAGTACTTC. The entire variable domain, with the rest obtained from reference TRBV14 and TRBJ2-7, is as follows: EAGVTQFPSHSVIEKGQTVTLRCDPISGHDNLYWYRRVMGKEIKFLLHFVKESKQDESGMPNNRFLAERTGGTYSTLKVQPAELEDSGVYFCASSQPGQGLYEQYFGPGTRLTVT.

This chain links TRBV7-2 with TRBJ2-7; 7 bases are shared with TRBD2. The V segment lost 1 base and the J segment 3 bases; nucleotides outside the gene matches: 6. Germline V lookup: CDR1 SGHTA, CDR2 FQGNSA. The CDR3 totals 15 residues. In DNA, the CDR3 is TGTGCCAGCAGCTTAGGACTAGCATCCCTCTACGAGCAGTACGTC. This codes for CASSLGLASLYEQYV.

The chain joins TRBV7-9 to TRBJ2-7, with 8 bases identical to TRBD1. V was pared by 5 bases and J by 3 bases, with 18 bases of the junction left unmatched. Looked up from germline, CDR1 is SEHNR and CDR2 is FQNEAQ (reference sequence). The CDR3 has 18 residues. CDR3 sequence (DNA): TGTGCCAGCAGCAACCGTGGCTCTCGAGACAGGGGCATCTACGAGCAGTACTTC. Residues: CASSNRGSRDRGIYEQYF.

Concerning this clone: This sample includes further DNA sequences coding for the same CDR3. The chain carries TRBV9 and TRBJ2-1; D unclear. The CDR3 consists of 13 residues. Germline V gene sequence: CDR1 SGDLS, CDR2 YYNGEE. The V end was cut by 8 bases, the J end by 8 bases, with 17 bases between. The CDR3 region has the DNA TGTGCCAGTAGCCCCAAGGTAGCCCATGAGCAGTTCTTC. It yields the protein CASSPKVAHEQFF.

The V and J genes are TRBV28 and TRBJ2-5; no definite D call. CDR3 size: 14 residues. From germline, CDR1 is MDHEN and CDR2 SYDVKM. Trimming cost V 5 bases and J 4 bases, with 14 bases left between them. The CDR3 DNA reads TGTGCCAGCAGTCCTACCTTGGGCCCAGAGACCCAGTACTTC. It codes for CASSPTLGPETQYF.

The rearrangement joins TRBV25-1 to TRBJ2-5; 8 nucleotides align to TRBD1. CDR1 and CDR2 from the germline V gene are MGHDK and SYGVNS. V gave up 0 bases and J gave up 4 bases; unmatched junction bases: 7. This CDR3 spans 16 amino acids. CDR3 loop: CASSEYRDRFGETQYF. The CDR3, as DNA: TGTGCCAGCAGTGAATATCGGGACAGGTTCGGAGAGACCCAGTACTTC.

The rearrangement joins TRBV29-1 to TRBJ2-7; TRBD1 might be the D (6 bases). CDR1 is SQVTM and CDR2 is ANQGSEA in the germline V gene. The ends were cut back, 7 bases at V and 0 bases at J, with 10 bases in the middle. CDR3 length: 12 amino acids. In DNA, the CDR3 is TGCAGCGCTATGGACAGCTCCTACGAGCAGTACTTC. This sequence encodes CSAMDSSYEQYF.

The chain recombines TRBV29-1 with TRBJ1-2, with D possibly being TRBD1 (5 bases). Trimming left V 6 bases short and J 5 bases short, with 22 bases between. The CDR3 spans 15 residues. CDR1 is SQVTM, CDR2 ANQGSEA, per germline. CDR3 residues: CSVTPIPQVPYGYTF. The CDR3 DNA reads TGCAGCGTCACCCCTATCCCACAGGTCCCTTATGGCTACACCTTC.

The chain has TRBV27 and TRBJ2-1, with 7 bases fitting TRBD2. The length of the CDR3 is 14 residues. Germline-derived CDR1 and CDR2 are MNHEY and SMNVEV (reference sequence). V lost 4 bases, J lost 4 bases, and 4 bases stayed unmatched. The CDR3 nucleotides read TGTGCCAGCAGTTCGCCTAGCGGTTACAATGAGCAGTTCTTC. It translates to CASSSPSGYNEQFF.